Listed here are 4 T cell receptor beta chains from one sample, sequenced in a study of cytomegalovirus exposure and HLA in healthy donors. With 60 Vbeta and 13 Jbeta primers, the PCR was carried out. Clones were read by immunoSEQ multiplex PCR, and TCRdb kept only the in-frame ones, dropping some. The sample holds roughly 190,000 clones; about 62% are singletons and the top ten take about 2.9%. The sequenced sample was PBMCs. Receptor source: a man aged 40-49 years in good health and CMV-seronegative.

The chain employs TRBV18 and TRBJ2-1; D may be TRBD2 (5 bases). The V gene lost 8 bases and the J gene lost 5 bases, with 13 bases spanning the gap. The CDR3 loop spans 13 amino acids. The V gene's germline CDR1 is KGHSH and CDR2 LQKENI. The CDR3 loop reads CASAIGLDNEQFF. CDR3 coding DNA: TGTGCCAGCGCGATCGGACTCGACAATGAGCAGTTCTTC.

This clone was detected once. CDR3 nucleotide sequence: TGCGCCAGCAACTACCCGGGGGGCGACCATCCAGGCACAGATACGCAGTATTTT. Residues: CASNYPGGDHPGTDTQYF. This sequence joins TRBV10-1 and TRBJ2-3, with D possibly matching TRBD2 (7 bases). Trimming cost V 7 bases and J 1 base, with 24 bases left between them. The CDR3 sequence is 18 residues long. CDR1 is WNHNN, CDR2 SYGVQD, per germline (reference sequence).

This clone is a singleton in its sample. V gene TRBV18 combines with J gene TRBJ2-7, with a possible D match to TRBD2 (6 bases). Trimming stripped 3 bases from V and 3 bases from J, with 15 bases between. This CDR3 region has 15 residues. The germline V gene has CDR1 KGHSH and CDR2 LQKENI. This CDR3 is CASSPTRLSGYEQYF. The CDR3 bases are TGTGCCAGCTCACCGACCCGACTTAGCGGCTACGAGCAGTACTTC.

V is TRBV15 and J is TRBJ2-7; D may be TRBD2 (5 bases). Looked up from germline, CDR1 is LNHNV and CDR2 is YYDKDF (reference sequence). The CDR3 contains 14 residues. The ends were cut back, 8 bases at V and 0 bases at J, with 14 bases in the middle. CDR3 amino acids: CATGSEGHSYEQYF. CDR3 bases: TGTGCCACCGGCTCTGAGGGCCACTCCTACGAGCAGTACTTC.